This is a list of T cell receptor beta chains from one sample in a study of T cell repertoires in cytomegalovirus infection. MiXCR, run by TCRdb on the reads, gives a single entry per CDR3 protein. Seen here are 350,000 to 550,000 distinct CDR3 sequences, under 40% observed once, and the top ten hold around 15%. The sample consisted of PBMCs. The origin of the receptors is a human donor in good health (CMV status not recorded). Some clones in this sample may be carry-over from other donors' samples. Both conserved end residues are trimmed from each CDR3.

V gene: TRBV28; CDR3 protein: ASCQGGNTEAF
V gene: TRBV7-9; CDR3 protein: ASTLSGGSDEQY
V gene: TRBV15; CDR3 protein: ATSRTRATNEKLF
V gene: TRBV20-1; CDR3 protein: SAFWTGGIAEQF
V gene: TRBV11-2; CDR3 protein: ASSLGLGQGKTGANVLT
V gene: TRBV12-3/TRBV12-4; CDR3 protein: ASSLDGYSSYEQY
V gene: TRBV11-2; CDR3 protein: ASSFGWWTF
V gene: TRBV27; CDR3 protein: ASSPLAGVSYNEQF
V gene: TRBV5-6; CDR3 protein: ASSWGNQETQY
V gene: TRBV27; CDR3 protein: ASSNYPGELGETQY